This T cell receptor (beta chain) was sequenced during a study of OX40 agonist ivuxolimab in advanced cancers. Study as a whole: Patients with hepatocellular carcinoma, melanoma, renal cell or head and neck cancer made up the dose-escalation patients. Participants averaged approximately 60 years of age (range about 23 to 80) and were around 80% male.

The CDR3 extends over 12 amino acids. Germline values: CDR1 SGHVS, CDR2 FQNEAQ. Trimming took off 5 bases at V and 2 bases at J, with 6 bases between the two ends. Sequencing used immunoSEQ multiplex PCR; TCRdb keeps in-frame clones, though not all of them. The table has 60,000 to 80,000 clones, 85% seen once. This clone was detected once. Its antigen is not identified. Study-wide results and caveats: Determination of antigen specificity was not performed for the expanded peripheral T cells. In general, CD8+ T cells held more expanded clones than CD4+ did, on average.

The chain employs TRBV7-8 and TRBJ1-2; no clear D gene. The clonotype comes from an adult with an advanced solid tumor such as melanoma, head and neck, liver or kidney cancer. Sequences were derived from CD4+ or CD8+ T cells sorted from blood, sampled in a trial of the OX40 agonist ivuxolimab. The CDR3 coding sequence is TGTGCCAGCAGCCAAGTAAACTATGGCTACACCTTC. Residues: CASSQVNYGYTF.